This entry features one TCR beta chain sequence. What it binds is not known. This entry belongs to a study of blood T cells in healthy people across ages. Germline-derived CDR1 and CDR2 are SGDLS and YYNGEE. V was cut by 3 bases and J by 8 bases, with 8 bases left in between. This CDR3 is built from 12 residues. Findings and caveats of the study: Age brought a roughly linear fall in TCR beta diversity measured per million T cells.

Next came a second PCR, run for about 7 to 12 cycles, which used a sample-barcoded 5' primer along with a J-beta primer mix. Each of the cDNA molecules was tagged by a template-switch adaptor with 12 random nucleotides. At least 2.5 million CDR3-containing paired-end reads were obtained per sample. In TCRdb, the 5' RACE reads were re-called with MiXCR into one record per CDR3 protein. Seen here are about 1.4 million distinct CDR3 sequences, 55% to 75% observed once, and the top ten hold roughly 6.3%. The chain has TRBV9 and TRBJ1-4; no clear D gene. Input material: blood. The origin of this receptor is a man aged 18 to 29 in good health. This CDR3 is CASSGPKEKLFF. The CDR3 DNA reads as TGTGCCAGCAGCGGTCCCAAAGAAAAACTGTTTTTT.